This T cell receptor beta chain was documented in a study of technical replicates of blood from several donors (dated by TCRdb to about 2017). The protocol used for the library was the immunoSEQ multiplex PCR assay. TCRdb holds this immuneACCESS table with in-frame rearrangements only. Some clones are missing; in checked studies, unresolved V genes explain under half, and the rest has no known cause. The sample records 75,000 to 100,000 clones, less than 95% of which are singletons. Together, the top ten hold approximately 0.33% of the sample. For CDR1 and CDR2, the germline V gene lists SGHTA and FQGNSA. V is shortened by 2 bases, J by 2 bases, and the region joining them spans 4 bases. The CDR3 starts with the cysteine, ends with the phenylalanine, and has 13 residues. CDR3 DNA is the only sequence kept; it has 39 bases, read in frame from the first base. Concerning this clone itself: Its antigen remains undetermined. Base quality data are lacking; no much larger clone is found one base away.

Sequenced: T cells isolated from PBMCs. The sequence is built from TRBV7-2 and TRBJ1-5; the D gene is unclear. The origin of this receptor is a human donor in good health. The CDR3 here reads CASSLRGNQPQHF. In nucleotide form, the sequence is TGTGCCAGCAGCTTACGTGGCAATCAGCCCCAGCATTTT.